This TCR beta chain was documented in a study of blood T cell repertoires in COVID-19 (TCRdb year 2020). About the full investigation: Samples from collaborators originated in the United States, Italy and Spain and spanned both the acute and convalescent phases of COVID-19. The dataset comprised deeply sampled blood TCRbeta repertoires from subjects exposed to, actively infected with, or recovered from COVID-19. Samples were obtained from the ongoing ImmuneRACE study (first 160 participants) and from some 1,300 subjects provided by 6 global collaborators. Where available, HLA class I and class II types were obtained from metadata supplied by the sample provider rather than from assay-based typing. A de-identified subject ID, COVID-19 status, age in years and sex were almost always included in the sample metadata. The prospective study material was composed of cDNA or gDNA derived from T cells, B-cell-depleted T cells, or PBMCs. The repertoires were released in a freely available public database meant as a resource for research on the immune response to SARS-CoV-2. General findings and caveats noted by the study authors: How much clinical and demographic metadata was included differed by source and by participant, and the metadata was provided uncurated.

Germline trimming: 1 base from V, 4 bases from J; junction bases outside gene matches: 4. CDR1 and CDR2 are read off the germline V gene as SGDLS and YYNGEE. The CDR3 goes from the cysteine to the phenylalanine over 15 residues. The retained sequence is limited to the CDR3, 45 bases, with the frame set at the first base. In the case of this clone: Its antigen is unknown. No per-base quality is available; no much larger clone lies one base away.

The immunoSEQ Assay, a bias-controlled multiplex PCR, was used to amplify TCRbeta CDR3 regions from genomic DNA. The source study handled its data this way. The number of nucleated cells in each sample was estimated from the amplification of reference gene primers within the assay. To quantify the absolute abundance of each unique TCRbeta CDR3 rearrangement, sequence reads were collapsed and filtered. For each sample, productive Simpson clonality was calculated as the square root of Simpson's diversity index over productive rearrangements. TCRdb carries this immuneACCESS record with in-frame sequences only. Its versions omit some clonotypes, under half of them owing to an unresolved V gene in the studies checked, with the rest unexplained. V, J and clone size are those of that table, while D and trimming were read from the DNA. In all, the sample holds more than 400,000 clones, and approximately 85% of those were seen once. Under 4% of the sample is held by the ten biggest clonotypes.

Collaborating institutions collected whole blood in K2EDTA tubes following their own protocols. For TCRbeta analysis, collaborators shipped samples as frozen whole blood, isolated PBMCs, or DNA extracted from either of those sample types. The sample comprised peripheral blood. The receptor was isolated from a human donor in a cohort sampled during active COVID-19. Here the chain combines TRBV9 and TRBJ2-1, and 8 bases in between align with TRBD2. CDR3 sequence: CASSVREGTYNEQFF. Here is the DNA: TGTGCCAGCAGCGTACGGGAGGGCACATACAATGAGCAGTTCTTC. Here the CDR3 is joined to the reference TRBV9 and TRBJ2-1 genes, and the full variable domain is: DSGVTQTPKHLITATGQRVTLRCSPRSGDLSVYWYQQSLDQGLQFLIQYYNGEERAKGNILERFSAQQFPDLHSELNLSSLELGDSALYFCASSVREGTYNEQFFGPGTRLTVL.